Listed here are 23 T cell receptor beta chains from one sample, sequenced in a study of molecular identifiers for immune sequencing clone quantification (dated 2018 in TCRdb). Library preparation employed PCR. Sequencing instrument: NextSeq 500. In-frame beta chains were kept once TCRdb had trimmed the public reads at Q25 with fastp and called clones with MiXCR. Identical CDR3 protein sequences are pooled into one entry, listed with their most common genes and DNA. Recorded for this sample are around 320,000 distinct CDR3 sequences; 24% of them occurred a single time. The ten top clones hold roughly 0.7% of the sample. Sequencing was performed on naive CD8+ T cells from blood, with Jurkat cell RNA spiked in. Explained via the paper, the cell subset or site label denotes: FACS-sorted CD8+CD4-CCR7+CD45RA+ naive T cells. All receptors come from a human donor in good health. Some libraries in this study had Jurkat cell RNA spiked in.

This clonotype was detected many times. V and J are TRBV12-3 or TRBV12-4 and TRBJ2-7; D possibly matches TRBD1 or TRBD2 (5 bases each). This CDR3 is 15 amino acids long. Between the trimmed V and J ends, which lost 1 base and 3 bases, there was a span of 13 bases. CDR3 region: CASSLGDLGFYEQYF. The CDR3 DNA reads TGTGCCAGCAGTTTAGGGGACCTGGGGTTCTACGAGCAGTACTTC.

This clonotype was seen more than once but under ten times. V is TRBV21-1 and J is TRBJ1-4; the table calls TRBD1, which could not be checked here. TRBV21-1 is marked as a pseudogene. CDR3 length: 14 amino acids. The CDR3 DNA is TGTGCCAGCAGCCAGAAGGGGGTTGAGGGAAAACTGTTTTTT. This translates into CASSQKGVEGKLFF.

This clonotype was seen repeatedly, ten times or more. CDR3 loop: CATSEAGVQPQHF. The CDR3 bases are TGTGCCACCAGTGAGGCAGGGGTTCAGCCCCAGCATTTT. The chain has TRBV24-1 and TRBJ1-5; maybe TRBD1 (6 bases). The CDR3 has 13 amino acids. Germline-derived CDR1 and CDR2 are KGHDR and SFDVKD. V lost 4 bases and J 6 bases, leaving 9 bases between the germline ends.

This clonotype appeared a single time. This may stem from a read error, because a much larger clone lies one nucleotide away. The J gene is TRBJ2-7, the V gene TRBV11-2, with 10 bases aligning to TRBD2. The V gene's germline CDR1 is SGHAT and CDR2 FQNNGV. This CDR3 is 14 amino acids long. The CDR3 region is CARSPGLAPYEQYF. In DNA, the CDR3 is TGTGCCCGCAGCCCGGGACTAGCGCCATACGAGCAGTACTTC.

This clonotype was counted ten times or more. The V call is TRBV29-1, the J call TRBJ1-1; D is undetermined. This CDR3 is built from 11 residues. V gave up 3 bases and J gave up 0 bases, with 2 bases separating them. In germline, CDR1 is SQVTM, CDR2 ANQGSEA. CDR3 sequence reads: CSVDVNTEAFF. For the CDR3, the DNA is TGCAGCGTTGACGTGAACACTGAAGCTTTCTTT.

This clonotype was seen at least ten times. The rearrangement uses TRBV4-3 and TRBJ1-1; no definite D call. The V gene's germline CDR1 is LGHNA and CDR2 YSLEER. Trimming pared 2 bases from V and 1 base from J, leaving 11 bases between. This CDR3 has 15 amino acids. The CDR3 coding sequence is TGCGCCAGCAGCCAATTTCCGGATTCGAACACTGAAGCTTTCTTT. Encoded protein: CASSQFPDSNTEAFF.

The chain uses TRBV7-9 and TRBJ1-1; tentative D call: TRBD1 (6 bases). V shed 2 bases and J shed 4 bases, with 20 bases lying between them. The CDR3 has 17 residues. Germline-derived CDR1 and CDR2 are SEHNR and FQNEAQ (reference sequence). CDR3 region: CASSLSSGAIGGTEAFF. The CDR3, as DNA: TGTGCCAGCAGCTTATCTTCAGGAGCCATAGGGGGCACTGAAGCTTTCTTT. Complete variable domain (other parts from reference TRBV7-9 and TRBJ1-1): DTGVSQNPRHKITKRGQNVTFRCDPISEHNRLYWYRQTLGQGPEFLTYFQNEAQLEKSRLLSDRFSAERPKGSFSTLEIQRTEQGDSAMYLCASSLSSGAIGGTEAFFGQGTRLTVV.

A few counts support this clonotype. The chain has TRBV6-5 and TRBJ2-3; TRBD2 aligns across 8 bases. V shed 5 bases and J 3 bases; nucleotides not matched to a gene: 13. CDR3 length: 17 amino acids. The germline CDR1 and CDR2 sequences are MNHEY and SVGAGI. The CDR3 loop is CASSHTSGGPPTDTQYF. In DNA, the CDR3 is TGTGCCAGCAGTCACACCTCGGGGGGGCCTCCTACAGATACGCAGTATTTT.

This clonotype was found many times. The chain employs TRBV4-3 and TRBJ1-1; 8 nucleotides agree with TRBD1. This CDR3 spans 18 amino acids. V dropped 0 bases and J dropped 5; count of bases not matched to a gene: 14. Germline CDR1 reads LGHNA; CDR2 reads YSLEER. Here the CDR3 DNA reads TGCGCCAGCAGCCAAGATCTTGCGGCAGGGGGCCCGGTGACTGAAGCTTTCTTT. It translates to CASSQDLAAGGPVTEAFF.

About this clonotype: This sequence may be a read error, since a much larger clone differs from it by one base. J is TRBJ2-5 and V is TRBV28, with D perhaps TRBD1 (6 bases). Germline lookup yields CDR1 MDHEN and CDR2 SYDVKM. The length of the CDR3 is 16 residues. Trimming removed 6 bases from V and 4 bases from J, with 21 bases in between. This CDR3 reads CASSTRQVGERETQYF. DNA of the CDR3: TGTGCCAGCAGCACACGACAGGTCGGAGAGAGAGAGACCCAGTACTTC.

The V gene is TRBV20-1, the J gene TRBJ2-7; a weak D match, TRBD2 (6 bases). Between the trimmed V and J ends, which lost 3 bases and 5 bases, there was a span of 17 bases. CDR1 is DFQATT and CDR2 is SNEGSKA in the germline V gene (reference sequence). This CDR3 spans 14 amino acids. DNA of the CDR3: TGCAGTGCTAGGCCCTTGGAGGGTGTCCACGAGCAGTACTTC. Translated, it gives CSARPLEGVHEQYF.

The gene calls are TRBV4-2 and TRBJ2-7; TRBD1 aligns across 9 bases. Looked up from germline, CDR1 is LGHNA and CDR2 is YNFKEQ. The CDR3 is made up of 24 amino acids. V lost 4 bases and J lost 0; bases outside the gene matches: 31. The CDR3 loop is CASSRKLDRGEVLREGAGSYEQYF. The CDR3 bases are TGTGCCAGCAGCCGAAAACTGGACAGGGGTGAGGTTCTTAGGGAGGGCGCCGGCTCCTACGAGCAGTACTTC.

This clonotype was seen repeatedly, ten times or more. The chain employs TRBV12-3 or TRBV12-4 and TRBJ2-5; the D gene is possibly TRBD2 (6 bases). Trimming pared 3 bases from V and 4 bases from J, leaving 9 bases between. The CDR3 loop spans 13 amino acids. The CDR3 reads CASSFGGTETQYF. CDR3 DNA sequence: TGTGCCAGCAGTTTTGGAGGGACAGAGACCCAGTACTTC.

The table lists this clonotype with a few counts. Here the CDR3 reads CASSDLIVSGDNTGELFF. The CDR3 DNA follows: TGTGCCAGTAGTGACCTGATCGTCTCGGGAGACAACACCGGGGAGCTGTTTTTT. The chain recombines TRBV19 with TRBJ2-2; weak D call: TRBD2 (6 bases). CDR1 and CDR2 (germline): LNHDA, SQIVND (reference sequence). The CDR3 has 18 amino acids. The V and J ends lost 5 bases and 2 bases respectively, with 21 bases between them.

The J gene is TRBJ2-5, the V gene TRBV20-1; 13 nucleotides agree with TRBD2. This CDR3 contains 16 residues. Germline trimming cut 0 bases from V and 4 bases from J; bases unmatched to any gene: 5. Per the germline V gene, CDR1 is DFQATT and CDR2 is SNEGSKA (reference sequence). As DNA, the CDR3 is TGCAGTGCTAGAGATTCCGGACTAGCGGGGGTAGAGACCCAGTACTTC. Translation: CSARDSGLAGVETQYF.

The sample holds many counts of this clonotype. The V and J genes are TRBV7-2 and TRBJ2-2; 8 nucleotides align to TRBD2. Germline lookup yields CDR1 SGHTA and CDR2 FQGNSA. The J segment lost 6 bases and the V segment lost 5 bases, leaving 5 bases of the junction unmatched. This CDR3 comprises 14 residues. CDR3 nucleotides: TGTGCCAGCAGCCTAGAGCGGGAGCCCGGGGAGCTGTTTTTT. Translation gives CASSLEREPGELFF.

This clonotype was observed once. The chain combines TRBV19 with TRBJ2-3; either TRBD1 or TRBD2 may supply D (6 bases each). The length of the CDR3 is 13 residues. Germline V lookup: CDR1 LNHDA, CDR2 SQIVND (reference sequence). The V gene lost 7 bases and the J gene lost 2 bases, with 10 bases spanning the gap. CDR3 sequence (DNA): TGTGCCAGTAACCGGGGGCTCACAGATACGCAGTATTTT. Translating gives CASNRGLTDTQYF.

The CDR3 here is CASSGDRGRNSNQPQHF. The CDR3 DNA reads TGTGCCAGCAGTGGCGACAGGGGCCGGAATAGCAATCAGCCCCAGCATTTT. The gene calls are TRBV6-2 or TRBV6-3 and TRBJ1-5; 8 bases map to TRBD1. Germline-derived CDR1 and CDR2 are MNHEY and SVGEGT. The CDR3 is 17 residues long. The J segment lost 0 bases and the V segment lost 5 bases, leaving 9 bases of the junction unmatched.

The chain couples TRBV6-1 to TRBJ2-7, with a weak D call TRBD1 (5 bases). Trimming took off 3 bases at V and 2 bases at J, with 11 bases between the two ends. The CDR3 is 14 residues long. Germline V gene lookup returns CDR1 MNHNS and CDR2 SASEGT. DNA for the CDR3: TGTGCCAGCAGTGAGACAGTCCTTACCTACGAGCAGTACTTC. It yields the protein CASSETVLTYEQYF.

This CDR3 is CASSFSGDTDEQYF. CDR3 nucleotides: TGTGCCAGCAGTTTCTCGGGGGACACTGACGAGCAGTACTTC. This sequence joins TRBV27 and TRBJ2-7; D tentatively fits TRBD1 or TRBD2 (6 bases each). V was clipped by 3 bases and J by 5 bases, with 14 bases between them. This CDR3 has 14 amino acids. Germline V gene lookup returns CDR1 MNHEY and CDR2 SMNVEV (reference sequence).

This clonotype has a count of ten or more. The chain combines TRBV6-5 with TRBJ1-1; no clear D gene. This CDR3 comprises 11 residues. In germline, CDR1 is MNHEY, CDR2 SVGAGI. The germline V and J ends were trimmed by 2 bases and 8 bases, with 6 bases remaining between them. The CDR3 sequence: CASSYAGEAFF. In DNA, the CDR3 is TGTGCCAGCAGTTACGCCGGGGAAGCTTTCTTT.

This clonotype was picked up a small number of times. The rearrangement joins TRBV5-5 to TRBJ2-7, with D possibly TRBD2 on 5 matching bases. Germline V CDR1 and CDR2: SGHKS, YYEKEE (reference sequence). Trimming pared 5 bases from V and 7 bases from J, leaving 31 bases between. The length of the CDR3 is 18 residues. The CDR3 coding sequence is TGTGCCAGCAGGTTTGAGTCAGTGGTAGCAGGATGGGAGTGGGAGCAGTACTTC. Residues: CASRFESVVAGWEWEQYF.

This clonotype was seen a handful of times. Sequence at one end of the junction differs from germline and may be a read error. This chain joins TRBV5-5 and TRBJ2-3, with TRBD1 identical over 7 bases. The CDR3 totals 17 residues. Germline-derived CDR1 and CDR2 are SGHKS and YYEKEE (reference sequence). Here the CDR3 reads CACSLGSSGGRIDTQYF. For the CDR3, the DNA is TGTGCCTGCAGCTTGGGGTCATCAGGGGGTCGGATAGATACGCAGTATTTT.